This entry features one T cell receptor (beta chain) sequence. This entry comes from a study of control samples from healthy donors and cancer patients. Germline assignment: CDR1 SGHAT and CDR2 FQNNGV. The CDR3 is 14 amino acids. The V and J ends lost 2 bases and 10 bases, in that order; junction bases with no gene match: 5. Profiling relied on immunoSEQ multiplex PCR, and the TCRdb table lists in-frame clones only, not all of them. The sample lists 150,000 to 200,000 clones, roughly 93% occurring once. The sample comprised blood. The sequence came from a man aged 18 to 29 in good health. The chain recombines TRBV11-2 with TRBJ1-6, with 7 bases matching TRBD1. DNA of the CDR3: TGTGCCAGCAGCTTATGGGACAGTGGGTCACCCCTCCACTTT. Amino acids: CASSLWDSGSPLHF.